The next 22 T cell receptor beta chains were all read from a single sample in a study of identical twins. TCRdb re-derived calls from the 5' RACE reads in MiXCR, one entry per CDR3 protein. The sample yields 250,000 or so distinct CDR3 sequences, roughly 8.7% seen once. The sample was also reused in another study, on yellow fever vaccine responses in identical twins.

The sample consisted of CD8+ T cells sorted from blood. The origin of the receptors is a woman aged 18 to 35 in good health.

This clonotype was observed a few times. The CDR3 is CASTDPRGGPGDTQYF. The CDR3 DNA is TGTGCCAGCACCGACCCCCGCGGGGGGCCTGGAGATACGCAGTATTTT. The chain carries TRBV7-9 and TRBJ2-3; 8 nucleotides align to TRBD2. Germline assignment: CDR1 SEHNR and CDR2 FQNEAQ (reference sequence). The CDR3 loop spans 16 amino acids. J was trimmed by 5 bases and V by 7 bases; bases with no gene match: 14.

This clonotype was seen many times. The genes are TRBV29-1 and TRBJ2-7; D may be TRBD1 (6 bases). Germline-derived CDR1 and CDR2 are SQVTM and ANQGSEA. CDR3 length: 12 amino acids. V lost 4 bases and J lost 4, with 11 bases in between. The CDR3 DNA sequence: TGCAGCGTTGGAACAGGGCGGTACGAGCAGTACTTC. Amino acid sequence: CSVGTGRYEQYF.

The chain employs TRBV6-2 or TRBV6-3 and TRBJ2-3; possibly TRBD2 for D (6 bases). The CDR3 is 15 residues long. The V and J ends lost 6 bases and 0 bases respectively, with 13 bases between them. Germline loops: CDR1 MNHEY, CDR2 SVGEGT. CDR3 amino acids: CASRRERSSTDTQYF. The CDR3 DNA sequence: TGTGCCAGCAGACGGGAGCGATCTAGCACAGATACGCAGTATTTT.

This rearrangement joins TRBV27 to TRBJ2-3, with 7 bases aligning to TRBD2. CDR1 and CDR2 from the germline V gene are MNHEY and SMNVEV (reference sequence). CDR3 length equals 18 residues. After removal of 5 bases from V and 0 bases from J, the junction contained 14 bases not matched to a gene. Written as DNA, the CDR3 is TGTGCCAGCAGTCCACTTCTAGCGGCCGATTATAGCACAGATACGCAGTATTTT. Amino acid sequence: CASSPLLAADYSTDTQYF.

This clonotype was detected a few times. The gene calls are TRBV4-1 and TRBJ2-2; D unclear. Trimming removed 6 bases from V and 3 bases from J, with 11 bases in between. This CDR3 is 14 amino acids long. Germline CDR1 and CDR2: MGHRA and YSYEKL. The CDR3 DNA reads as TGCGCCAGCAGTTACGACGAGGACACCGGGGAGCTGTTTTTT. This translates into CASSYDEDTGELFF.

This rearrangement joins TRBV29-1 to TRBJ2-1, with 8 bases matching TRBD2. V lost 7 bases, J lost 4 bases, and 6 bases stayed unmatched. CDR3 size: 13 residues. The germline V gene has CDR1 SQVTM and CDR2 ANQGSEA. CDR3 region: CSATGGTYNEQFF. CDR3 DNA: TGCAGCGCTACGGGAGGGACATACAATGAGCAGTTCTTC.

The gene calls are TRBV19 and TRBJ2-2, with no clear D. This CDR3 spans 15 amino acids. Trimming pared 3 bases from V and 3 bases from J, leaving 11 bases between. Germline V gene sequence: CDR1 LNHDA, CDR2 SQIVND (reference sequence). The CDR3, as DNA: TGTGCCAGTAGTATCGTTTCAGAGCACACCGGGGAGCTGTTTTTT. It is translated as CASSIVSEHTGELFF.

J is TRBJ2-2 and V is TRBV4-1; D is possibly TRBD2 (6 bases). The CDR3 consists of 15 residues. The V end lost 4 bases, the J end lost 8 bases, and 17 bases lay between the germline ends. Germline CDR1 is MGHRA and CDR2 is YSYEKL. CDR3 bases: TGCGCCAGCAGCCTCCTCATTGGCGGGGCGGGGGAGCTGTTTTTT. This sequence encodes CASSLLIGGAGELFF.

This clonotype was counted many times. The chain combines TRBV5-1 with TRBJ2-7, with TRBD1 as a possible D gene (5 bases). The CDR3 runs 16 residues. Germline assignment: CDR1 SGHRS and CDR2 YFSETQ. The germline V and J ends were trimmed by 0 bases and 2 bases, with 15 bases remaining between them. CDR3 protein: CASSLDRTPSPYEQYF. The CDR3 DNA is TGCGCCAGCAGCTTGGATAGGACACCAAGTCCCTACGAGCAGTACTTC.

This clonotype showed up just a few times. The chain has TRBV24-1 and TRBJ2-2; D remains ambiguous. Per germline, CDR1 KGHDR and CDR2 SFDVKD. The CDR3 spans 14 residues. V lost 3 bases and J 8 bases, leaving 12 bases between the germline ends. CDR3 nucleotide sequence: TGTGCCACCAGTGATCCTCCGGGTGCGGGGGAGCTGTTTTTT. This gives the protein CATSDPPGAGELFF.

The CDR3 coding sequence is TGTGCCAGCAGCCAATCGACAGGGCTCTACGAGCAGTACTTC. Its protein is CASSQSTGLYEQYF. The chain uses TRBV7-9 and TRBJ2-7; the match to TRBD1 covers 7 bases. The V gene end was trimmed by 5 bases and the J gene end by 3 bases; junction bases not matched to a gene: 7. This CDR3 has 14 amino acids. Germline CDR1 is SEHNR and CDR2 is FQNEAQ (reference sequence).

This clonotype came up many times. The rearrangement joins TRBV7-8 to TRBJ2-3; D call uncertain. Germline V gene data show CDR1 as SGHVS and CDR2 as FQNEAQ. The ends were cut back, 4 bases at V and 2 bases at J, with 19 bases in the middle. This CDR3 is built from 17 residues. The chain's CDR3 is CASSSAASPAATDTQYF. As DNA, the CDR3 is TGTGCCAGCAGCTCCGCGGCTAGTCCTGCGGCCACAGATACGCAGTATTTT.

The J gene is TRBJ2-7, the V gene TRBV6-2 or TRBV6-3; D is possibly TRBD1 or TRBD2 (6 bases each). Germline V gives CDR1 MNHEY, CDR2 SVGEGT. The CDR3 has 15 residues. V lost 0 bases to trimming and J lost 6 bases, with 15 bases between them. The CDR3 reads CASSYSPDRAGEQYF. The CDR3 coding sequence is TGTGCCAGCAGTTACTCCCCGGACAGAGCGGGCGAGCAGTACTTC.

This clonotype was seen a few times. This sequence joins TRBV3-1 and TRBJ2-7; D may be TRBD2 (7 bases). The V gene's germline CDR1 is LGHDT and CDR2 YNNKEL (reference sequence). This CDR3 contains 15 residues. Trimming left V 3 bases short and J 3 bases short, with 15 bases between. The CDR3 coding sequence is TGTGCCAGCAGCCAGGGGGGGCGGGCGAGCTACGAGCAGTACTTC. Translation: CASSQGGRASYEQYF.

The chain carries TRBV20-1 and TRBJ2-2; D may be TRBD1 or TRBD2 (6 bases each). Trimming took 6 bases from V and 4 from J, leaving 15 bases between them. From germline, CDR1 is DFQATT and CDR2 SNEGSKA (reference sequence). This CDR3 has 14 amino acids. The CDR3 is CSAKWGAGTGELFF. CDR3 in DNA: TGCAGTGCCAAGTGGGGGGCCGGCACCGGGGAGCTGTTTTTT.

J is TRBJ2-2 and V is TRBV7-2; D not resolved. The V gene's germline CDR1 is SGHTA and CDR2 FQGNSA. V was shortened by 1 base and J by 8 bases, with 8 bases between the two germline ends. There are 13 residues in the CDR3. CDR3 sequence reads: CASSLEATGELFF. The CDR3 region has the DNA TGTGCCAGCAGCTTAGAGGCTACTGGGGAGCTGTTTTTT. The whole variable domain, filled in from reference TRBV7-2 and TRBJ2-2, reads GAGVSQSPSNKVTEKGKDVELRCDPISGHTALYWYRQSLGQGLEFLIYFQGNSAPDKSGLPSDRFSAERTGGSVSTLTIQRTQQEDSAVYLCASSLEATGELFFGEGSRLTVL.

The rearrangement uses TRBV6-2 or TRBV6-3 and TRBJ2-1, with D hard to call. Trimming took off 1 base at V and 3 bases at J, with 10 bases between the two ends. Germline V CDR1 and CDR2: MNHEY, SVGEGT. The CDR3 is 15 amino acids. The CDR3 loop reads CASSYFPVSYNEQFF. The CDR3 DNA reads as TGTGCCAGCAGTTACTTTCCGGTCAGCTACAATGAGCAGTTCTTC.

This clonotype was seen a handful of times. CDR3 residues: CSVVGQGPPPTLYGYTF. DNA for the CDR3: TGCAGCGTCGTGGGACAGGGGCCTCCCCCAACCCTCTATGGCTACACCTTC. V and J are TRBV29-1 and TRBJ1-2, with 10 bases that match TRBD1. The ends lost 6 bases at V and 4 bases at J; junction bases unmatched: 17. Germline V CDR1 and CDR2: SQVTM, ANQGSEA. The CDR3 is 17 residues long.

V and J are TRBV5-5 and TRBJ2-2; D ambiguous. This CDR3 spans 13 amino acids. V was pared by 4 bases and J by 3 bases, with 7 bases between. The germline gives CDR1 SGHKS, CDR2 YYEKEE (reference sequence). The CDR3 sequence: CASSPPYTGELFF. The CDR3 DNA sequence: TGTGCCAGCAGCCCCCCTTACACCGGGGAGCTGTTTTTT.

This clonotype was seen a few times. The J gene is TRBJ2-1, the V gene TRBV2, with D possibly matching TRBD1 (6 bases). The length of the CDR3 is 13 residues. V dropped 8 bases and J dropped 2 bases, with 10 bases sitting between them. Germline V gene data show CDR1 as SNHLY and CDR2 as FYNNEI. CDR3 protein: CASPGTPYNEQFF. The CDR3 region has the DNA TGTGCCAGCCCCGGGACACCCTACAATGAGCAGTTCTTC. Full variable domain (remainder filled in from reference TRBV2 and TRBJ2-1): EPEVTQTPSHQVTQMGQEVILRCVPISNHLYFYWYRQILGQKVEFLVSFYNNEISEKSEIFDDQFSVERPDGSNFTLKIRSTKLEDSAMYFCASPGTPYNEQFFGPGTRLTVL.

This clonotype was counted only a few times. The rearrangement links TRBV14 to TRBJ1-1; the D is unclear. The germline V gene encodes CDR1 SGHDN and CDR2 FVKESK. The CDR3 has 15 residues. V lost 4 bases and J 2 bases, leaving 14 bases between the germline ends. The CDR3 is CASSLSLTGNTEAFF. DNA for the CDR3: TGTGCCAGCAGCCTTTCCCTGACGGGAAACACTGAAGCTTTCTTT.

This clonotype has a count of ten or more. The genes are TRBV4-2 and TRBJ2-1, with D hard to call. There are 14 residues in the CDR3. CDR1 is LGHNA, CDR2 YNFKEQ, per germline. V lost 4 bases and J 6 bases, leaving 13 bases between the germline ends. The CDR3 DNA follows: TGTGCCAGCAGCCCACAGCCACTGGCCAATGAGCAGTTCTTC. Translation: CASSPQPLANEQFF.